This TCR beta chain originates from a study of shared clonotypes between healthy human individuals. TCRdb's copy holds only in-frame clones and misses some; the assay was immunoSEQ multiplex PCR. The table lists some 1,100,000 clones, about 80% of them singletons, with about 0.52% in the top ten. Per the germline V gene, CDR1 is LNHNV and CDR2 is YYDKDF (reference sequence). CDR3 length: 16 residues. The germline V and J ends were trimmed by 3 bases and 2 bases, with 16 bases remaining between them. Donors had no recently reported acute infections or vaccinations and were HIV-negative. The split of CD4+ cells yielded CD45RA+ naive and CD45RA-negative memory subsets.

The V gene is TRBV15, the J gene TRBJ2-5; possible D gene TRBD2, 5 bases. Sequenced input: memory CD4+ T cells from PBMCs. The subset denotes: CD45RA-negative fraction. The source of this sequence is a man aged 18 to 35 in good health. Some clones in this sample may be carry-over from other donors' samples. The CDR3: CATSRGNPDSQETQYF. DNA of the CDR3: TGTGCCACCAGCAGGGGGAACCCGGACTCGCAAGAGACCCAGTACTTC. Using reference TRBV15 and TRBJ2-5 for the parts outside the CDR3, the full variable domain is DAMVIQNPRYQVTQFGKPVTLSCSQTLNHNVMYWYQQKSSQAPKLLFHYYDKDFNNEADTPDNFQSRRPNTSFCFLDIRSPGLGDTAMYLCATSRGNPDSQETQYFGPGTRLLVL.